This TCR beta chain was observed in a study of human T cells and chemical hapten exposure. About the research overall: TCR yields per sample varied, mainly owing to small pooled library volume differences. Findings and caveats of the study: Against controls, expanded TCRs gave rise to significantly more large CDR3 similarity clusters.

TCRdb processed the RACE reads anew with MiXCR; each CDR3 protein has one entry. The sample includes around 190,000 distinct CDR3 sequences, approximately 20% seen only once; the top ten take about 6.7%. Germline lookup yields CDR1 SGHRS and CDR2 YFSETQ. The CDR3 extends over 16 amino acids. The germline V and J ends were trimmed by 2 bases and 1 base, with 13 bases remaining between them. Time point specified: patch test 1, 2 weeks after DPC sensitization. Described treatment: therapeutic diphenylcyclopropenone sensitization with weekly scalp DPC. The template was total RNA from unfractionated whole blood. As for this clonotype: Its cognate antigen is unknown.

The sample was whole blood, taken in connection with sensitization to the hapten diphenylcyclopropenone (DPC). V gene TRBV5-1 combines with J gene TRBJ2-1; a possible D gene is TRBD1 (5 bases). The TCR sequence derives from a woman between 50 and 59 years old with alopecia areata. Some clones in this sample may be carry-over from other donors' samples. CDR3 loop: CASSFYAGQSYNEQFF. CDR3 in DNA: TGCGCCAGCAGCTTTTATGCAGGGCAATCCTACAATGAGCAGTTCTTC.